What follows is one TCR beta chain and its context. Many counts were recorded for this clone. Its antigen remains undetermined. This clone may be a read error of a much larger clone one base away. The sample comes from a study of metastatic and nonmetastatic thyroid tumors (dated by TCRdb to the early 2020s). Notes on the research overall: Repertoires from peripheral blood and from tumor or nodule tissue samples of malignant and benign thyroid patients were compared. Overall study results and their limits: TCR beta diversity was reported as significantly higher in malignant tumors than in benign nodules, in both blood and tumor samples.

Libraries were built with PCR. Sequenced on an Illumina HiSeq 4000. High-throughput sequencing was used to profile the CDR3 region of the TCR beta-chain in every patient. Under the source paper's analysis protocol: CDR3 differences across clinicopathological groups were used to build a classifier for discriminating distant-metastatic papillary thyroid cancer patients. To measure repertoire diversity the researchers used the Shannon index, while the Morisita-Horn index served to gauge how similar the tumor and blood repertoires were. The raw public data were reprocessed by TCRdb itself: fastp quality trimming at Q25, MiXCR clonotype calling, in-frame beta chains only. The V and J calls were not made by the authors but by TCRdb's processing. This sample lists 25,000 to 30,000 clones; 20% to 25% were detected once. The leading ten clones occupy about 2.4% of the sample. In the germline V gene (reference sequence), CDR1 corresponds to MNHEY and CDR2 to SMNVEV. Including the terminal cysteine and phenylalanine, the CDR3 comprises 14 residues. Only the CDR3 DNA stays, 42 bases, in frame from base 1. Between the V and J ends, shortened by 7 bases and 5 bases respectively, the junction contains 12 bases.

No treatment had been received by any patient before thyroid surgery. The study retrospectively analysed patient clinical samples collected from about 2012 to 2019 using T-cell receptor beta sequencing. The sequence was collected from a female donor with papillary thyroid cancer or a benign thyroid nodule (not recorded which). Some clones in this sample may be carry-over from other donors' samples. Rearrangement joined TRBV27 to TRBJ1-6, with the D segment identity uncertain. Material: blood. The CDR3 region: CASNPRGHNSPLHF. The DNA is as follows: TGTGCCAGCAATCCCCGAGGCCATAATTCACCCCTCCACTTT.